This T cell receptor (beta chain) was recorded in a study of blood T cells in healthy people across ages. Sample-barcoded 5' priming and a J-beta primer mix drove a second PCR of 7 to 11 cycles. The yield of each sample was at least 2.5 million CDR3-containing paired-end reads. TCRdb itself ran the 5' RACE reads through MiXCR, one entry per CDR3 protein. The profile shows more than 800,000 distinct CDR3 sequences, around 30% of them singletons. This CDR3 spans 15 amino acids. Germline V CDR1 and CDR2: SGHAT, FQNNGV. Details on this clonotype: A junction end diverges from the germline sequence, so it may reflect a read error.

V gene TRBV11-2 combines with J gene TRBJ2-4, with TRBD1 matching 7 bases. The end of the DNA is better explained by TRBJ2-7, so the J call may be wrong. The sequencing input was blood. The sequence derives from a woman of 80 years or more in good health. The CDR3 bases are TGTACCAGCAGCTTTACCGGGACAGCCACCTACGAGCAGTACTTC. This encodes CTSSFTGTATYEQYF.